Listed below are T cell receptor beta chains from one sample, sequenced in a study of blood T cell repertoires in COVID-19. Profiled with immunoSEQ multiplex PCR; TCRdb holds only in-frame clones, not every one. The sample shows over 300,000 clones, nearly 90% of them seen only once. Specimen: peripheral blood. These TCRs come from a man aged 18 to 30 with active or convalescent COVID-19. The conserved cysteine and the conserved F or W are not part of the CDR3 here. Fields, in order: V gene, clone size, J gene, CDR3 protein. Only some rows state a clone size, as once, few, many or a class for expanded clones.

>TRBV18|few|TRBJ1-2
ASSPGTGGDYGYT
>TRBV9|.|TRBJ1-5
ASSPGQSYNQPQH
>TRBV6-4|few|TRBJ2-2
ASQGANTGELF
>TRBV19|.|TRBJ2-1
ASSLLGGNEQF
>TRBV27|few|TRBJ2-1
ASSFGGRYLNEQF
>TRBV9|.|TRBJ2-6
ASSVVSSGANVLT
>TRBV7-6|.|TRBJ1-4
ASSPSLRENEKLF
>TRBV6-5|.|TRBJ1-5
ASSYFRDRGNQPQH
>TRBV11-2|.|TRBJ2-7
ASSSTFLRDRPYEQY
>TRBV21-1|.|TRBJ1-2
ASSTFDSNYGYT
>TRBV29-1|.|TRBJ2-1
SVADQGEQF
>TRBV28|.|TRBJ1-2
ASSLTGNYGYT
>TRBV12-3/TRBV12-4|.|TRBJ2-3
ASNLDGDTQY